The 13 T cell receptor beta chains below all came from one sample that was sequenced in a study of blood T cell repertoires in COVID-19 (dated by TCRdb to 2020 to 2021). Libraries were built with the immunoSEQ multiplex PCR assay. TCRdb limited this immuneACCESS table to in-frame rearrangements with V and J called. A share of clones is missing; checked studies link under half to unresolved V genes, and the rest is unexplained. The sample table shows about 300,000 clones, and 70% to 90% are seen once. The ten largest clones add up to roughly 4% of the sample. The sample was PBMCs or T cells enriched from blood (not recorded which). The receptors were sampled from a man aged 25-40 years who had recovered from COVID-19.

The V call is TRBV11-2, the J call TRBJ2-2, with D perhaps matching TRBD2 (5 bases). From germline, CDR1 is SGHAT and CDR2 FQNNGV. V was pared by 5 bases and J by 2 bases, with 15 bases between. The CDR3 has 16 amino acids. Here the CDR3 DNA reads TGTGCCAGCAGCCCGGGGTGGGCAGCCAACACCGGGGAGCTGTTTTTT. Protein: CASSPGWAANTGELFF.

The chain joins TRBV4-1 to TRBJ2-1; D possibly corresponds to TRBD2 (6 bases). Germline V gives CDR1 MGHRA, CDR2 YSYEKL. The V end lost 7 bases, the J end lost 7 bases, and 17 bases lay between the germline ends. The CDR3 contains 14 residues. Written as DNA, the CDR3 is TGCGCCAGCATCGACGCCCCCGGGAGTAATGAGCAGTTCTTC. Protein sequence: CASIDAPGSNEQFF.

This chain links TRBV28 with TRBJ1-1; weak D call: TRBD1 (5 bases). Germline V CDR1 and CDR2: MDHEN, SYDVKM. V lost 6 bases and J 1 base, leaving 21 bases between the germline ends. The CDR3 has 17 amino acids. The CDR3 protein is CASSLSPGSNSNTEAFF. CDR3 nucleotide sequence: TGTGCCAGCAGCCTTAGCCCAGGGTCAAACTCGAACACTGAAGCTTTCTTT.

V and J are TRBV11-2 and TRBJ2-4; 8 bases map to TRBD1. Germline loops: CDR1 SGHAT, CDR2 FQNNGV. V lost 3 bases, J lost 8 bases, and 6 bases stayed unmatched. The CDR3 runs 14 residues. In nucleotides, the CDR3 is TGTGCCAGCAGCTTCAGGCAGGGGGCCCACATTCAGTACTTC. Protein sequence: CASSFRQGAHIQYF.

J is TRBJ2-3 and V is TRBV7-6, with 9 positions matching TRBD2. V was clipped by 5 bases and J by 3 bases; unmatched bases: 12. The CDR3 totals 17 residues. From germline, CDR1 is SGHVS and CDR2 FNYEAQ. In nucleotides, the CDR3 is TGTGCCAGCAGCACCCGGACCAACGCGGGAGGGACAGATACGCAGTATTTT. This translates into CASSTRTNAGGTDTQYF. The full variable domain, completed using reference TRBV7-6 and TRBJ2-3, is GAGVSQSPRYKVTKRGQDVALRCDPISGHVSLYWYRQALGQGPEFLTYFNYEAQQDKSGLPNDRFSAERPEGSISTLTIQRTEQRDSAMYRCASSTRTNAGGTDTQYFGPGTRLTVL.

V is TRBV7-2 and J is TRBJ1-2, with 8 positions matching TRBD1. J gave up 8 bases and V 7 bases, and 9 bases lay outside the gene matches. This CDR3 has 13 amino acids. Germline V lookup: CDR1 SGHTA, CDR2 FQGNSA. The CDR3 sequence is CASTPDRGRGYTF. DNA for the CDR3: TGTGCCAGCACCCCAGACAGGGGTAGAGGCTACACCTTC.

The chain couples TRBV28 to TRBJ1-2, with 10 bases that match TRBD1. Germline V lookup: CDR1 MDHEN, CDR2 SYDVKM. CDR3 size: 15 residues. With V trimmed by 6 bases and J by 3 bases, 7 bases remained unmatched. The CDR3 sequence: CASSSWDRGDYGYTF. CDR3 sequence (DNA): TGTGCCAGCAGCTCTTGGGACAGGGGTGACTATGGCTACACCTTC.

This chain joins TRBV18 and TRBJ2-7; 7 bases are shared with TRBD2. The length of the CDR3 is 16 residues. The germline V gene encodes CDR1 KGHSH and CDR2 LQKENI. The J segment lost 0 bases and the V segment lost 4 bases, leaving 9 bases of the junction unmatched. The CDR3 bases are TGTGCCAGCTCACTCCTTAGCGGGTGGAGCTCCTACGAGCAGTACTTC. It specifies CASSLLSGWSSYEQYF. The variable domain in full, with the rest retrieved from reference TRBV18 and TRBJ2-7, is NAGVMQNPRHLVRRRGQEARLRCSPMKGHSHVYWYRQLPEEGLKFMVYLQKENIIDESGMPKERFSAEFPKEGPSILRIQQVVRGDSAAYFCASSLLSGWSSYEQYFGPGTRLTVT.

This chain's CDR3 is CASSPAGADTQYF. CDR3 bases: TGTGCCAGCAGCCCGGCGGGGGCAGATACGCAGTATTTT. This chain links TRBV11-3 with TRBJ2-3; TRBD2 agrees at 7 bases. CDR1 and CDR2 (germline): SGHNT, YENEEA. This CDR3 region has 13 residues. Losses at the gene ends were 5 bases for V and 4 bases for J; bases not matched to a gene: 3.

This clone appeared a few times. V is TRBV3-1 (or the pseudogene TRBV3-2) and J is TRBJ2-7, with a weak D call TRBD1 (5 bases). The germline V and J ends were trimmed by 3 bases and 12 bases, with 12 bases remaining between them. CDR3 length equals 11 residues. Germline V CDR1 and CDR2: LGHDT, YNNKEL (reference sequence). This CDR3 is CASSQAGIVYF. CDR3 coding DNA: TGTGCCAGCAGCCAGGCAGGGATTGTGTACTTC.

The rearrangement uses TRBV5-1 and TRBJ1-6, with unresolved D. Trimming left V 1 base short and J 6 bases short, with 11 bases between. Germline lookup yields CDR1 SGHRS and CDR2 YFSETQ. CDR3 length equals 15 residues. The CDR3: CASSLSAASNSPLHF. The CDR3 region has the DNA TGCGCCAGCAGCTTGAGTGCAGCTAGTAATTCACCCCTCCACTTT.

This sequence joins TRBV27 and TRBJ1-2; no clear D. The CDR3 has 13 residues. Trimming took off 5 bases at V and 4 bases at J, with 11 bases between the two ends. Germline values: CDR1 MNHEY, CDR2 SMNVEV (reference sequence). This CDR3 is CASSLRGGYGYTF. The CDR3 nucleotides are TGTGCCAGCAGTCTACGGGGAGGCTATGGCTACACCTTC.

The genes are TRBV11-2 and TRBJ2-2; TRBD2 agrees at 8 bases. From germline, CDR1 is SGHAT and CDR2 FQNNGV. Trimming removed 4 bases from V and 2 bases from J; junction bases left unmatched: 9. This CDR3 is built from 17 residues. The CDR3 protein is CASSSQLAGPNTGELFF. The CDR3 bases are TGTGCCAGCAGCTCCCAATTAGCGGGACCCAACACCGGGGAGCTGTTTTTT. Full variable domain (remainder filled in from reference TRBV11-2 and TRBJ2-2): EAGVAQSPRYKIIEKRQSVAFWCNPISGHATLYWYQQILGQGPKLLIQFQNNGVVDDSQLPKDRFSAERLKGVDSTLKIQPAKLEDSAVYLCASSSQLAGPNTGELFFGEGSRLTVL.